This record concerns one TCR beta chain sequence. These data come from a study of blood T cell repertoires in COVID-19. Assay used: immunoSEQ multiplex PCR; TCRdb lists only in-frame clones, some missing. This table holds 200,000 or so clones, around nine tenths found once. V lost 4 bases, J lost 4 bases, and 4 bases stayed unmatched. This CDR3 is built from 14 residues. The germline V gene has CDR1 LGHNA and CDR2 YSLEER. The clonotype comes from a man in his sixties or seventies with active or convalescent COVID-19. V gene TRBV4-3 combines with J gene TRBJ2-1; 7 nucleotides line up with TRBD2. What was sequenced was peripheral blood. The CDR3 coding sequence is TGCGCCAGCAGCCCAGCGGGACTATACAATGAGCAGTTCTTC. Translated, it gives CASSPAGLYNEQFF.